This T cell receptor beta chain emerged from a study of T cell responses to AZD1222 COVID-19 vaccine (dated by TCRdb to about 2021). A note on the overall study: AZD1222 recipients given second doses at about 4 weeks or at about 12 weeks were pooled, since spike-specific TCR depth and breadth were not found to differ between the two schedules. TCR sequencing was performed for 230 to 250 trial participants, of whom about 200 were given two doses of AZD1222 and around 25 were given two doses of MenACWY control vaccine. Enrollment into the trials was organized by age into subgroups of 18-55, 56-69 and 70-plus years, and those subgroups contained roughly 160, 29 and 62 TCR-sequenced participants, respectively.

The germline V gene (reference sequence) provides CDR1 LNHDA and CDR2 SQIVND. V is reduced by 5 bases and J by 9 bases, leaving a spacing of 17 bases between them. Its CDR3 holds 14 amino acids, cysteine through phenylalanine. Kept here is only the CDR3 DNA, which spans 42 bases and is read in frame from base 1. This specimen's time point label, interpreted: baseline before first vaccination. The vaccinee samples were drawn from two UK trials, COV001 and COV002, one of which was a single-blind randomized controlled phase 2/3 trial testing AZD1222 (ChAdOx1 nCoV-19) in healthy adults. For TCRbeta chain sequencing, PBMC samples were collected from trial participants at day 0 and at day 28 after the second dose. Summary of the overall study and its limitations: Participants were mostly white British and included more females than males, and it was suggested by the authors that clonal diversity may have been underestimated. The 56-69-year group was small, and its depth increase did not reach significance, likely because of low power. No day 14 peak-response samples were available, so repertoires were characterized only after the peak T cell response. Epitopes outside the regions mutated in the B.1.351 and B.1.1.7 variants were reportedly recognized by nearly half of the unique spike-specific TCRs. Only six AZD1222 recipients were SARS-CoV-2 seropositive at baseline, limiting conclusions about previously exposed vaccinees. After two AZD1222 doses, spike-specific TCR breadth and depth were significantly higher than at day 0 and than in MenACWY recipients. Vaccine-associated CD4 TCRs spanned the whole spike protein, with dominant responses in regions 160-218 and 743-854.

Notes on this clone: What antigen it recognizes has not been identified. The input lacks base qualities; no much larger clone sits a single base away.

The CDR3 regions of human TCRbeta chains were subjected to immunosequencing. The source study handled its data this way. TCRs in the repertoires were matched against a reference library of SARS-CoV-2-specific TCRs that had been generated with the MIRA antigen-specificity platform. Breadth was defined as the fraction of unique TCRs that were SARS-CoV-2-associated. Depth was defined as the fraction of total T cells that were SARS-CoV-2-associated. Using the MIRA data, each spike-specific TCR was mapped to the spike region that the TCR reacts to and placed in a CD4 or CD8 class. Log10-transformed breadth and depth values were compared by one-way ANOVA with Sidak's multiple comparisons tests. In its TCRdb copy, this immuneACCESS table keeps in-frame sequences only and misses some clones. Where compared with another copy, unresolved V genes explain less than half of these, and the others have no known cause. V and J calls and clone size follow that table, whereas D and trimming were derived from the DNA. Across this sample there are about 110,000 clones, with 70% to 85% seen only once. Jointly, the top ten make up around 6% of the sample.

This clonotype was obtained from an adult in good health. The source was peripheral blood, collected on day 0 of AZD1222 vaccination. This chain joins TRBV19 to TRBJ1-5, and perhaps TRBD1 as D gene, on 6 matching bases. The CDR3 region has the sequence CASSPDSSLGPQHF. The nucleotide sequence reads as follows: TGTGCCAGTAGTCCGGACAGCTCTTTAGGGCCCCAGCATTTT.